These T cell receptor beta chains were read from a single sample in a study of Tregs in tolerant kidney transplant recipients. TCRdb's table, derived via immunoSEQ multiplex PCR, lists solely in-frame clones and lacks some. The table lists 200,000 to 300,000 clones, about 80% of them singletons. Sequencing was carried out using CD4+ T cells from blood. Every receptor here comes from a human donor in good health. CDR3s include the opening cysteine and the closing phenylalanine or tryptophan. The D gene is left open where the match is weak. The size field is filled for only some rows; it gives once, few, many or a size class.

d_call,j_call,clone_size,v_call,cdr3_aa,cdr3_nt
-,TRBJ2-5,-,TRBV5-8,CASSLDPLGGQETQYF,TGTGCCAGCAGCTTGGATCCACTAGGAGGCCAAGAGACCCAGTACTTC
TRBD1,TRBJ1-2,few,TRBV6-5,CASSNRGLGGYTF,TGTGCCAGCAGCAACAGGGGGCTCGGGGGCTACACCTTC
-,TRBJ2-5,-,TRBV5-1,CASGTLEQETQYF,TGCGCCAGCGGGACCTTGGAACAAGAGACCCAGTACTTC
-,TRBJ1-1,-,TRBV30,CAWSVGLPTSVEAFF,TGTGCCTGGAGTGTAGGCCTACCAACTTCTGTTGAAGCTTTCTTT
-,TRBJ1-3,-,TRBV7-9,CASSPRTVGNTIYF,TGTGCCAGCAGCCCCCGGACTGTCGGAAACACCATATATTTT
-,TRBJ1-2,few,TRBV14,CASSTRPGDGYTF,TGTGCCAGCAGCACTAGGCCAGGGGATGGCTACACCTTC
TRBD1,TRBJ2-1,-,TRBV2,CASMYSGTGRDNEQFF,TGTGCCAGCATGTATTCAGGGACAGGGCGGGACAATGAGCAGTTCTTC
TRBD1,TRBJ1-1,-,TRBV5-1,CASRAQGVGATEAFF,TGCGCCAGCAGGGCCCAGGGGGTAGGTGCGACTGAAGCTTTCTTT
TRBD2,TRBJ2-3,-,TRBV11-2,CASRSGGGTQYF,TGTGCCAGCAGAAGTGGGGGGGGTACGCAGTATTTT
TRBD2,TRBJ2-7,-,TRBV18,CASSPPSGLAGGEQYF,TGTGCCAGCTCACCACCTTCAGGACTAGCGGGAGGCGAGCAGTACTTC
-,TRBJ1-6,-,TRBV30,CACTGPLNSPLHF,TGTGCCTGTACCGGGCCACTCAATTCACCCCTCCACTTT
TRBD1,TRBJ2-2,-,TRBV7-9,CASSRDRAWTGELFF,TGTGCCAGCAGCCGGGACAGGGCCTGGACCGGGGAGCTGTTTTTT
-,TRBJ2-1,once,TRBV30,CAWSGSGTSGQGEQFF,TGTGCCTGGAGTGGATCCGGAACCTCGGGCCAAGGGGAGCAGTTCTTC
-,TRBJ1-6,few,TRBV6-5,CASSYQGNNSPLHF,TGTGCCAGCAGTTACCAGGGAAATAATTCACCCCTCCACTTT
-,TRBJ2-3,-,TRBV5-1,CASSLQDARTDTQYF,TGCGCCAGCAGCTTGCAGGACGCCCGCACAGATACGCAGTATTTT
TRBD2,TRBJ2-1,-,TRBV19,CASSMRLAGTHNEQFF,TGTGCCAGTAGTATGCGACTAGCGGGAACCCACAATGAGCAGTTCTTC
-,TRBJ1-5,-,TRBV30,CAWSGGANGNQPQHF,TGTGCCTGGAGTGGGGGGGCGAATGGCAATCAGCCCCAGCATTTT
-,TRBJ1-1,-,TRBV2,CASSQIDSLNTEAFF,TGTGCCAGCAGTCAGATAGACAGTTTGAACACTGAAGCTTTCTTT
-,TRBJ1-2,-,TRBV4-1,CASSQDGTQYGYTF,TGCGCCAGCAGCCAAGACGGGACCCAGTATGGCTACACCTTC
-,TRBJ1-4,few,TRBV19,CASSHRQAVNEKLFF,TGTGCCAGTAGTCACCGACAGGCTGTCAATGAAAAACTGTTTTTT
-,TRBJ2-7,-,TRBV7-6,CASSPLDGLRDEQYF,TGTGCCAGCAGCCCTCTTGACGGGTTGCGGGACGAGCAGTACTTC
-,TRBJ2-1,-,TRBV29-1,CSAHRLGVGYNEQFF,TGCAGCGCCCATCGCCTTGGAGTCGGCTACAATGAGCAGTTCTTC
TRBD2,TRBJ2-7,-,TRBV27,CASSFRGLASYEQYF,TGTGCCAGCAGTTTTCGGGGACTAGCCTCCTACGAGCAGTACTTC
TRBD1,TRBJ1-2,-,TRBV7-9,CASFPQGGEYGYTF,TGTGCCAGCTTCCCGCAGGGGGGGGAATATGGCTACACCTTC
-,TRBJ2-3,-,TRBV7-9,CASSPQGGGNLDTQYF,TGTGCCAGCAGCCCCCAGGGGGGAGGGAATCTTGATACGCAGTATTTT
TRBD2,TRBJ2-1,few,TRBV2,CASSDSTRLGTSEQFF,TGTGCCAGCAGTGACTCCACTCGTCTCGGGACTAGCGAACAGTTCTTC
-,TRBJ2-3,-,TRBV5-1,CASSSALDTQYF,TGCGCCAGCAGCTCAGCTCTGGATACGCAGTATTTT
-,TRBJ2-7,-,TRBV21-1,CASSKVGGQGGSYEQYF,TGTGCCAGCAGCAAAGTAGGGGGACAGGGGGGTTCCTACGAGCAGTACTTC